This T cell receptor beta chain appears in the sequencing data of a study of blood T cells in healthy people across ages (dated by TCRdb to between 2014 and 2017). Regarding the complete study: In model experiments, template switching captured roughly one uniquely barcoded TCR beta cDNA molecule for every two T cells. Four age groups were formed from the donors: young (average approximately 15 years), middle-aged (just under 40), aged (over 55) and long-lived (roughly 88). To track age-related changes in TCR beta repertoire diversity, the study relied on deep sequencing normalized with unique cDNA molecular identifiers. The study analyzed two additional independent replicas of 1 million unique cDNA reads from the same blood draw for two donors, one aged 18 to 29 and one aged 80 or older. Donors of different ages were randomly distributed across sequencing lanes to avoid experimental bias.

Via the germline V gene, CDR1 is LGHNA and CDR2 YSLEER. Including cysteine and phenylalanine, the CDR3 has 15 amino acids. Just the 45-base CDR3 DNA is kept, in frame starting at base 1. The germline V end is reduced by 1 base and the J end by 5 bases; junction bases left unmatched: 6. As for this clonotype: Its antigen specificity is not known. No base quality values were provided; no much bigger clone lies one nucleotide off.

Library preparation was by 5' RACE. For sequencing, an Illumina HiSeq 2500 was employed. The second PCR ran for about 7 to 11 cycles and used a J-beta primer mix along with a sample-barcoded 5' primer. A template-switch 5' adaptor carrying 12 random nucleotides introduced a unique molecular identifier onto each TCR beta cDNA molecule. At least 3 million CDR3-containing paired-end reads were obtained from each sample. First-strand cDNA synthesis was performed from all RNA using the Mint cDNA synthesis kit, with priming by a TRBC-specific oligonucleotide. Following uracil-DNA glycosylase treatment, all cDNA underwent a first 18-cycle PCR with the universal primers M1SS and BC2_uni_R. The authors processed their data as follows. For normalization, 1 million high-quality reads were randomly selected from each sample, with every read carrying a distinct molecular identifier. Instead of being binned into consensus sequences, reads that shared molecular identifiers were thrown out. CDR3 identification, clonotype clustering and error correction used MiTCR with a Q25 quality threshold and the strictest error-elimination algorithm. A nonparametric unseen species model with Euler transformation was used to estimate lower-bound total TCR beta diversity. In-frame beta chains were kept once TCRdb had trimmed the public reads at Q25 with fastp and called clones with MiXCR. Merged by CDR3 protein, the rows form single entries marked with the most common genes and DNA. These V and J calls rely on TCRdb rather than the paper's analysis. The sample profile shows 380,000 or so distinct CDR3 sequences; 52% of them were found once. 45% to 60% of the sample is taken by the ten largest.

Points the paper makes about the study in general: Estimates of total diversity based on one million sequenced T cells were regarded as lower bounds and as underestimates. The CMV infection status of donors was not known, potentially confounding age-related changes in expanded clonotypes. The long-lived group showed more naive CD4+ T cells, fewer expanded clones and increased TCR diversity than the aged group, suggesting age selection. There was a strong correlation between observed TCR beta diversity and the percentage of naive T cells measured by flow cytometry. Observed TCR beta diversity per million T cells fell roughly linearly with age, and a significant reduction was already apparent by age approximately 40. Because profiling used bulk unsorted PBMCs, naive and antigen-experienced compartments could not be compared conclusively.

Systemically healthy Caucasian individuals from Russia, about 38 in total and aged about 6 to 95 years, were included as donors. Each donor gave roughly 9.5 milliliters of peripheral blood, collected into EDTA-treated Vacutainer tubes. Ficoll-Paque density-gradient centrifugation was used to isolate PBMCs, with at least 6 million per sample. Total RNA was extracted from PBMCs with Trizol reagent, with at least 5.5 micrograms obtained per sample. For every donor, an aliquot of PBMCs went through flow cytometry to measure the percentages of naive CD45RAhigh/CD27high T cells. Sequenced material: blood. This chain is built from TRBV4-3 and TRBJ2-5, and TRBD2 matches 8 of the central bases. The TCR originated in a man aged 60 to 75 in good health. CDR3 reads: CASSQGAGVEETQYF. The nucleotide sequence reads TGCGCCAGCAGCCAAGGAGCGGGGGTGGAGGAGACCCAGTACTTC.